What follows are 6 T cell receptor beta chains derived from one specimen sequenced in a study of cytomegalovirus exposure and HLA in healthy donors. The protocol was immunoSEQ multiplex PCR, while the TCRdb copy is restricted to in-frame clones and leaves out a portion. The sample shows roughly 56,000 clones, 90% to 95% of them seen only once. Sequences were obtained from PBMCs. These receptors were obtained from a woman in her twenties or thirties in good health and CMV-seronegative.

The chain combines TRBV7-2 with TRBJ2-1; D is unclear. V dropped 2 bases and J dropped 9 bases, with 14 bases sitting between them. The CDR3 extends over 14 amino acids. Germline V CDR1 and CDR2: SGHTA, FQGNSA. Here the CDR3 reads CASSLRSRDIEQFF. CDR3 in DNA: TGTGCCAGCAGCTTAAGATCCCGAGACATTGAGCAGTTCTTC.

V gene TRBV7-6 combines with J gene TRBJ2-7, with D perhaps TRBD1 (6 bases). The CDR3 spans 15 residues. CDR1 and CDR2 from the germline V gene are SGHVS and FNYEAQ. The ends were cut back, 5 bases at V and 6 bases at J, with 20 bases in the middle. The CDR3 region is CASSAEQGGVGEQYF. In nucleotides, the CDR3 is TGTGCCAGCAGCGCAGAACAGGGTGGGGTGGGCGAGCAGTACTTC. Full variable domain (outside the CDR3, taken from reference TRBV7-6 and TRBJ2-7): GAGVSQSPRYKVTKRGQDVALRCDPISGHVSLYWYRQALGQGPEFLTYFNYEAQQDKSGLPNDRFSAERPEGSISTLTIQRTEQRDSAMYRCASSAEQGGVGEQYFGPGTRLTVT.

The CDR3 is CASSSWAGGLGNEQFF. The DNA of the CDR3 is TGTGCCAGCAGCTCATGGGCAGGGGGCTTGGGCAATGAGCAGTTCTTC. V is TRBV7-2 and J is TRBJ2-1; 8 nucleotides align to TRBD1. CDR1 SGHTA and CDR2 FQGNSA come from the germline V gene. CDR3 size: 16 residues. Trimming took 4 bases from V and 6 from J; bases not matched to a gene: 11. Full variable domain (outside the CDR3, taken from reference TRBV7-2 and TRBJ2-1): GAGVSQSPSNKVTEKGKDVELRCDPISGHTALYWYRQSLGQGLEFLIYFQGNSAPDKSGLPSDRFSAERTGGSVSTLTIQRTQQEDSAVYLCASSSWAGGLGNEQFFGPGTRLTVL.

This chain links TRBV6-5 with TRBJ1-2; no clear D gene. The V gene lost 2 bases and the J gene lost 7 bases, with 17 bases spanning the gap. The CDR3 runs 15 residues. The germline CDR1 and CDR2 sequences are MNHEY and SVGAGI. CDR3 in amino acids: CASSYEKGGWAGYTF. For the CDR3, the DNA is TGTGCCAGCAGTTACGAAAAGGGAGGATGGGCTGGCTACACCTTC.

With respect to this clone: The identical CDR3 is also encoded by other nucleotide sequences in the sample. The chain recombines TRBV5-1 with TRBJ1-2; 8 nucleotides align to TRBD1. In germline, CDR1 is SGHRS, CDR2 YFSETQ. Losses at the gene ends were 4 bases for V and 8 bases for J; bases not matched to a gene: 7. This CDR3 contains 13 residues. The CDR3 coding sequence is TGCGCCAGCAGCCCCGGACAGGGTGAAGGCTACACCTTC. Protein product: CASSPGQGEGYTF. Drawing the rest from reference TRBV5-1 and TRBJ1-2, the complete variable domain is KAGVTQTPRYLIKTRGQQVTLSCSPISGHRSVSWYQQTPGQGLQFLFEYFSETQRNKGNFPGRFSGRQFSNSRSEMNVSTLELGDSALYLCASSPGQGEGYTFGSGTRLTVV.

This rearrangement joins TRBV18 to TRBJ1-2; a possible D gene is TRBD1 (5 bases). The germline V gene encodes CDR1 KGHSH and CDR2 LQKENI. The V and J ends lost 1 base and 5 bases respectively, with 8 bases between them. The CDR3 runs 13 residues. The CDR3 protein is CASSPLRDYGYTF. The CDR3 DNA is TGTGCCAGCTCACCACTCAGGGATTATGGCTACACCTTC.